This TCR beta chain was profiled in a study of shared clonotypes between healthy human individuals. Healthy and HIV-negative, the adult donors had no recent acute infections or vaccinations. On sorted subsets, replicate PCRs used about 200 ng DNA, or tens of thousands of T cell genomes. Sequencing was performed with immunoSEQ multiplex PCR; in TCRdb, only in-frame clones are kept and a portion is missing. The sample shows some 2,500,000 clones, over 85% of them seen only once. The source material was naive CD4+ T cells from PBMCs. Regarding subset: CD45RA+ positively selected. The sequence was obtained from a man aged 18-30 years in good health. Some clones in this sample may be carry-over from other donors' samples.

CDR3 DNA sequence: TGCGCCAGCAGCCATCCCGGGGGCGGAGCCTACGAGCAGTACTTC. It is translated as CASSHPGGGAYEQYF. The chain is built from TRBV4-1 and TRBJ2-5; D is tentatively TRBD1 or TRBD2 (6 bases each). The J call may not be correct, given that the DNA end is closer to TRBJ2-7. There are 15 residues in the CDR3. CDR1 MGHRA and CDR2 YSYEKL come from the germline V gene.